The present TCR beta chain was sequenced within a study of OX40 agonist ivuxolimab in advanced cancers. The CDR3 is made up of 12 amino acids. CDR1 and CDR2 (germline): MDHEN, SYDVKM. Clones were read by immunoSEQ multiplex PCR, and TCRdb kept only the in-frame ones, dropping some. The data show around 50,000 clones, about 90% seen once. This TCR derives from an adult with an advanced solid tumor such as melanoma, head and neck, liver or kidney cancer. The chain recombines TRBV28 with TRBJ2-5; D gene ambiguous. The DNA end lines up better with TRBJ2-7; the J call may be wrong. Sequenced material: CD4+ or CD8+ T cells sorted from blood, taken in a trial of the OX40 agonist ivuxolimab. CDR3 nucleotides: TGTGCCAGCAGTTTGGCCGCCTACGAGCAGTACTTC. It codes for CASSLAAYEQYF.